These T cell receptor beta chains were read from a single sample in a study of regulatory T cells in long-lasting Graves disease. One entry per CDR3 protein results from TCRdb running MiXCR on the multiplex PCR reads. The sample lists roughly 300,000 distinct CDR3 sequences, roughly a fifth occurring once. The specimen was peripheral blood mononuclear cells (PBMCs), collected when the disease was refractory, from a patient treated with antithyroid drugs. These receptors originate from a female donor with Graves disease. Both conserved end residues are part of each CDR3. The order of the fields is J gene, D gene, V gene, clone size, CDR3 protein, CDR3 DNA. D genes are given only for firm matches. Size values are once, few and many counts, or a class for expanded clones, and some rows have none.

>TRBJ2-2|.|TRBV7-2|.
CASSPMGIYTGELFF
TGTGCCAGCAGCCCAATGGGGATTTACACCGGGGAGCTGTTTTTT
>TRBJ2-2|.|TRBV15|few
CATSRDLTGELFF
TGTGCCACCAGCAGAGACCTCACCGGGGAGCTGTTTTTT
>TRBJ1-1|.|TRBV19|many
CASRKGSPRNTEAFF
TGTGCCAGTAGAAAGGGGAGCCCCCGTAACACTGAAGCTTTCTTT
>TRBJ1-2|.|TRBV19|.
CASSIDLSGLAGYTF
TGTGCCAGTAGTATAGATCTATCGGGTCTAGCAGGCTACACCTTC
>TRBJ2-2|TRBD1|TRBV28|many
CASSLPPGQGNTGELFF
TGTGCCAGCAGTTTACCCCCGGGACAGGGGAACACCGGGGAGCTGTTTTTT
>TRBJ1-4|TRBD1|TRBV29-1|.
CSVVGQGEKLFF
TGCAGCGTTGTGGGACAGGGTGAAAAACTGTTTTTT
>TRBJ2-4|.|TRBV5-1|many
CASSLTVAKNIQYF
TGCGCCAGCAGCTTGACGGTAGCCAAAAACATTCAGTACTTC
>TRBJ1-6|TRBD1|TRBV27|.
CASGKKTGASPLHF
TGTGCCAGCGGGAAGAAGACAGGGGCCTCACCCCTCCACTTT
>TRBJ2-7|.|TRBV18|.
CASSPGAFNEQYF
TGTGCCAGCTCACCGGGGGCGTTCAACGAGCAGTACTTC
>TRBJ1-1|.|TRBV5-1|few
CASTVGANTEAFF
TGCGCCAGCACGGTGGGGGCGAACACTGAAGCTTTCTTT
>TRBJ1-6|.|TRBV18|few
CASSPTGTGDSPLHF
TGTGCCAGCTCACCAACCGGGACGGGGGATTCACCCCTCCACTTT
>TRBJ2-7|TRBD1|TRBV6-1|.
CASSNPGQGANEQYF
TGTGCCAGCAGTAACCCGGGACAGGGGGCTAACGAGCAGTACTTC
>TRBJ1-6|TRBD1|TRBV6-9|.
CASSYLSPGQDNSPLHF
TGTGCCAGCAGTTACCTCTCACCGGGACAGGATAATTCACCCCTCCACTTT
>TRBJ2-7|TRBD1|TRBV14|.
CASSHTDRDYEQYF
TGTGCCAGCAGCCATACGGACAGGGACTACGAGCAGTACTTC
>TRBJ2-5|.|TRBV20-1|many
CSARVPPQGRETQYF
TGCAGTGCTAGAGTCCCCCCCCAGGGGCGGGAGACCCAGTACTTC
>TRBJ2-2|.|TRBV7-3|few
CASSLITPGELFF
TGTGCCAGCAGCTTAATAACGCCCGGGGAGCTGTTTTTT
>TRBJ1-5|.|TRBV6-2/TRBV6-3|.
CASSMGTGRHF
TGTGCCAGCAGCATGGGGACCGGACGGCATTTT
>TRBJ1-2|TRBD1|TRBV30|few
CAWRERRGPGYTF
TGTGCCTGGAGAGAAAGAAGGGGGCCTGGCTACACCTTC
>TRBJ1-1|TRBD1|TRBV7-2|few
CASSSYRGFTEAFF
TGTGCCAGCAGCTCCTACAGGGGGTTCACTGAAGCTTTCTTT
>TRBJ1-6|.|TRBV30|few
CAWTHQYNSPLHF
TGTGCCTGGACGCACCAGTATAATTCACCCCTCCACTTT
>TRBJ2-7|.|TRBV7-6|few
CASSFKETYEQYF
TGTGCCAGCAGCTTTAAGGAGACCTACGAGCAGTACTTC
>TRBJ2-3|TRBD2|TRBV24-1|few
CATSERSGSNSDTQYF
TGTGCCACCAGTGAACGTAGCGGGAGTAACTCAGATACGCAGTATTTT
>TRBJ2-7|.|TRBV7-9|many
CASSLSGEQYF
TGTGCCAGCAGCTTATCAGGCGAGCAGTACTTC
>TRBJ2-4|TRBD1|TRBV2|many
CASKGDRYQLQYF
TGTGCCAGCAAAGGGGACAGGTACCAACTTCAGTACTTC
>TRBJ2-2|.|TRBV20-1|few
CSASPLFTGELFF
TGCAGTGCTAGTCCCCTTTTCACCGGGGAGCTGTTTTTT
>TRBJ1-1|.|TRBV28|many
CASRSVAMNTEAFF
TGTGCCAGCCGTTCGGTGGCGATGAACACTGAAGCTTTCTTT
>TRBJ2-7|TRBD1|TRBV20-1|.
CSANPGCGTGVIEQYF
TGCAGTGCTAACCCAGGCTGTGGGACAGGGGTTATCGAGCAGTACTTC
>TRBJ2-7|.|TRBV2|many
CASSGSRAYEQYF
TGTGCCAGCAGTGGTAGCAGGGCGTACGAGCAGTACTTC
>TRBJ2-7|TRBD2|TRBV27|many
CASRRLAVVPGEQYF
TGTGCCAGCAGGAGACTAGCGGTAGTCCCTGGGGAGCAGTACTTC
>TRBJ1-1|.|TRBV2|.
CASSEVGRDTEAFF
TGTGCCAGCAGTGAAGTCGGGAGGGACACTGAAGCTTTCTTT
>TRBJ2-2|TRBD2|TRBV24-1|.
CATSDPTSGGTGELFF
TGTGCCACCAGTGATCCCACTAGCGGGGGCACCGGGGAGCTGTTTTTT
>TRBJ1-2|.|TRBV7-8|many
CASSLVPSAVQDVGYGYTF
TGTGCCAGCAGCTTAGTACCGTCGGCAGTTCAGGACGTAGGCTATGGCTACACCTTC
>TRBJ2-7|.|TRBV25-1|many
CASSENRYEQYF
TGTGCCAGCAGTGAAAACAGATACGAGCAGTACTTC
>TRBJ1-2|TRBD1|TRBV6-5|few
CASSYSHPGQGNGYTF
TGTGCCAGCAGTTACTCTCACCCCGGACAGGGTAATGGCTACACCTTC
>TRBJ2-5|.|TRBV4-2|many
CASSQEPGKQETQYF
TGTGCCAGCAGCCAAGAGCCGGGAAAACAAGAGACCCAGTACTTC